The 12 T cell receptor beta chains below were found in one sample sequenced in a study of shared clonotypes between healthy human individuals. Profiling relied on immunoSEQ multiplex PCR, and the TCRdb table lists in-frame clones only, not all of them. The sample lists about 1.4 million clones, around 95% occurring once. The material sequenced was naive CD4+ T cells sorted from blood. Regarding subset: CD45RA+ positively selected. These receptors originate from a man under 40 in good health.

This clone was observed a handful of times. The chain combines TRBV29-1 with TRBJ2-7; D is perhaps TRBD2 (5 bases). Looked up from germline, CDR1 is SQVTM and CDR2 is ANQGSEA. V was trimmed by 7 bases and J by 6 bases, leaving 16 bases between them. The length of the CDR3 is 12 residues. CDR3 nucleotide sequence: TGCAGCGCATCCCGAGCGGCGTCCGAGCAGTACTTC. It yields the protein CSASRAASEQYF.

The chain carries TRBV27 and TRBJ2-3; no reliable D call. The CDR3 contains 14 residues. V lost 2 bases and J lost 2, with 8 bases in between. The germline gives CDR1 MNHEY, CDR2 SMNVEV (reference sequence). CDR3 residues: CASSLLRNTDTQYF. In DNA, the CDR3 is TGTGCCAGCAGTTTACTCCGGAACACAGATACGCAGTATTTT.

The chain uses TRBV10-1 and TRBJ2-5; TRBD2 matches 9 bases. The CDR3 spans 13 residues. The V gene end was trimmed by 0 bases and the J gene end by 7 bases; junction bases not matched to a gene: 0. Germline V CDR1 and CDR2: WNHNN, SYGVQD (reference sequence). The CDR3 sequence: CASSESSGGTQYF. The CDR3 region has the DNA TGCGCCAGCAGTGAGTCTAGCGGGGGGACCCAGTACTTC.

The chain joins TRBV18 to TRBJ2-5; TRBD1 might be the D (5 bases). Germline lookup yields CDR1 KGHSH and CDR2 LQKENI. The CDR3 is 14 residues long. Trimming shortened V by 3 bases and J by 4 bases, and 12 bases separated the two germline ends. The CDR3 sequence is CASSPPGRAETQYF. DNA for the CDR3: TGTGCCAGCTCACCCCCAGGCAGGGCAGAGACCCAGTACTTC.

J is TRBJ2-1 and V is TRBV7-9, with no clear D. V was pared by 8 bases and J by 4 bases, with 6 bases between. CDR1 and CDR2 (germline): SEHNR, FQNEAQ (reference sequence). This CDR3 contains 11 residues. In DNA form, the CDR3 reads TGTGCCAGCCAGGTTTACAATGAGCAGTTCTTC. This gives the protein CASQVYNEQFF.

The gene calls are TRBV2 and TRBJ1-5; D is undetermined. Germline V gene data show CDR1 as SNHLY and CDR2 as FYNNEI. V lost 5 bases, J lost 0 bases, and 5 bases lay in between. The CDR3 spans 13 residues. CDR3 DNA sequence: TGTGCCAGCAGTATGGATAGCAATCAGCCCCAGCATTTT. Translating gives CASSMDSNQPQHF.

The chain combines TRBV18 with TRBJ2-5; 9 bases align to TRBD1. CDR3 size: 15 residues. V lost 2 bases and J lost 5; bases outside the gene matches: 6. Per the germline V gene, CDR1 is KGHSH and CDR2 is LQKENI. The CDR3 DNA sequence: TGTGCCAGCTCACCAAGATCACAGGGGGCTGAGACCCAGTACTTC. This translates into CASSPRSQGAETQYF.

The rearrangement uses TRBV7-8 and TRBJ2-3, with D perhaps matching TRBD2 (5 bases). V gave up 1 base and J gave up 0 bases, with 14 bases separating them. CDR3 length: 17 amino acids. Germline assignment: CDR1 SGHVS and CDR2 FQNEAQ. The CDR3 sequence: CASSLVRESASTDTQYF. The CDR3 DNA reads TGTGCCAGCAGCTTAGTTCGGGAATCCGCTAGCACAGATACGCAGTATTTT. Drawing the rest from reference TRBV7-8 and TRBJ2-3, the complete variable domain is GAGVSQSPRYKVAKRGQDVALRCDPISGHVSLFWYQQALGQGPEFLTYFQNEAQLDKSGLPSDRFFAERPEGSVSTLKIQRTQQEDSAVYLCASSLVRESASTDTQYFGPGTRLTVL.

The CDR3 DNA sequence: TGTGCCAGCAGCCGCACACCGGGACAGGGGAACTATGGCTACACCTTC. Its translation: CASSRTPGQGNYGYTF. The J gene is TRBJ1-2, the V gene TRBV11-1; 10 bases agree with TRBD1. This CDR3 is 16 amino acids long. Germline CDR1 is SGHAT and CDR2 is FQDESV (reference sequence). V lost 5 bases and J lost 2; bases outside the gene matches: 8.

The chain links TRBV5-4 to TRBJ2-7; the D is unclear. The CDR3 consists of 14 residues. V was pared by 2 bases and J by 7 bases, with 16 bases between. Germline CDR1 and CDR2: SGHNT and YYREEE (reference sequence). CDR3 bases: TGTGCCAGCAGCTTAGGCCCGACTGACTGGGAGCAGTACTTC. This codes for CASSLGPTDWEQYF.

The chain employs TRBV10-3 and TRBJ1-5, with D tentatively TRBD1 (6 bases). The CDR3 runs 16 residues. Germline V gene sequence: CDR1 ENHRY, CDR2 SYGVKD. Trimming left V 0 bases short and J 5 bases short, with 14 bases between. For the CDR3, the DNA is TGTGCCATCAGTGAGTCGCGGGGACAATATCATCAGCCCCAGCATTTT. It specifies CAISESRGQYHQPQHF.

The gene calls are TRBV5-4 and TRBJ2-7, with TRBD1 as a possible D gene (6 bases). The CDR3 runs to 13 residues. Between the trimmed V and J ends, which lost 3 bases and 6 bases, there was a span of 13 bases. Germline CDR1 and CDR2: SGHNT and YYREEE (reference sequence). The CDR3 spells CASSYREGGEQYF. CDR3 sequence (DNA): TGTGCCAGCAGCTACAGGGAAGGTGGCGAGCAGTACTTC.